A single T cell receptor (beta chain) is shown here with its context. Using immunoSEQ multiplex PCR, the repertoire was profiled, and TCRdb retains in-frame clones only, with some absent. The sample lists about 240,000 clones, approximately 87% occurring once. The CDR3 totals 18 residues. Germline V lookup: CDR1 SGHNT, CDR2 YENEEA. V lost 1 base and J lost 0; bases outside the gene matches: 8. This record belongs to a study of blood T cell repertoires in COVID-19. About the research overall: Acute and convalescent COVID-19 specimens originated in the United States, Italy and Spain. T cells, B-cell-depleted T cells, or PBMCs supplied cDNA or gDNA.

The genes are TRBV11-3 and TRBJ2-3, with 9 bases that match TRBD2. The sample taken for sequencing was peripheral blood. The sequence came from a man aged 55 to 70 with acute or convalescent COVID-19. The CDR3 DNA sequence: TGTGCCAGCAGCTTAGGTCTAGCGGGAACCTCTAGCACAGATACGCAGTATTTT. This encodes CASSLGLAGTSSTDTQYF.